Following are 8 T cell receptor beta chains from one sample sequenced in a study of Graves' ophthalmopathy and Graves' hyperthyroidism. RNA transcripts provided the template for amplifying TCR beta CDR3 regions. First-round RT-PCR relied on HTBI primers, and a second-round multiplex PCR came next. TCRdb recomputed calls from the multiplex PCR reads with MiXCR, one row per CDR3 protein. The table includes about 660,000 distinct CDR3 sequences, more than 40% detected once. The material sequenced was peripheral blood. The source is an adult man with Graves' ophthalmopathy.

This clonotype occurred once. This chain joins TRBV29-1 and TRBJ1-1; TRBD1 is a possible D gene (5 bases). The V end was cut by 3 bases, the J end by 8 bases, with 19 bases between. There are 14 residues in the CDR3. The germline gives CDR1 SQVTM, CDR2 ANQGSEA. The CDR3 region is CSVDPHGARVEAFF. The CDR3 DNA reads TGCAGCGTTGATCCTCATGGGGCGCGGGTGGAAGCTTTCTTT.

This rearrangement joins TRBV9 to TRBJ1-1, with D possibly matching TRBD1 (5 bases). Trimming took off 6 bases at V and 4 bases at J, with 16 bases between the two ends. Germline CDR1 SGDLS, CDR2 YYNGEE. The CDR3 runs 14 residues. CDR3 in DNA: TGTGCCAGCAATGGGGGAGGGAGGAGCACTGAAGCTTTCTTT. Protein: CASNGGGRSTEAFF.

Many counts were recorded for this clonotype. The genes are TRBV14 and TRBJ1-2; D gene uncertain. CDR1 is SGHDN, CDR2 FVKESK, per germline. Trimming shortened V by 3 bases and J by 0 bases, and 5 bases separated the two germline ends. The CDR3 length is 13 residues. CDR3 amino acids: CASSQAANYGYTF. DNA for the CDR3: TGTGCCAGCAGCCAGGCGGCTAACTATGGCTACACCTTC. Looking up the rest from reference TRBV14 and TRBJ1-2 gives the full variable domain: EAGVTQFPSHSVIEKGQTVTLRCDPISGHDNLYWYRRVMGKEIKFLLHFVKESKQDESGMPNNRFLAERTGGTYSTLKVQPAELEDSGVYFCASSQAANYGYTFGSGTRLTVV.

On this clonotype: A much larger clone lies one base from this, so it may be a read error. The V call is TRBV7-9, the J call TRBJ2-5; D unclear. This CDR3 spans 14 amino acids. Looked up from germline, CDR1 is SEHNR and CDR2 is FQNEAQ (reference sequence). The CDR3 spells CASRNLALGETQHF. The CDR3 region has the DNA TGTGCCAGCAGAAACTTGGCCCTAGGAGAGACCCAGCACTTC. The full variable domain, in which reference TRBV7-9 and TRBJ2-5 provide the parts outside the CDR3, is DTGVSQNPRHKITKRGQNVTFRCDPISEHNRLYWYRQTLGQGPEFLTYFQNEAQLEKSRLLSDRFSAERPKGSFSTLEIQRTEQGDSAMYLCASRNLALGETQHFGPGTRLLVL.

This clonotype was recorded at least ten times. The CDR3 sequence is CASSSKGWTEAFF. CDR3 sequence (DNA): TGTGCCAGCAGTTCGAAGGGTTGGACTGAAGCTTTCTTT. The chain joins TRBV27 to TRBJ1-1; no definite D call. The germline V gene has CDR1 MNHEY and CDR2 SMNVEV (reference sequence). CDR3 length: 13 residues. The V end lost 4 bases, the J end lost 5 bases, and 11 bases lay between the germline ends.

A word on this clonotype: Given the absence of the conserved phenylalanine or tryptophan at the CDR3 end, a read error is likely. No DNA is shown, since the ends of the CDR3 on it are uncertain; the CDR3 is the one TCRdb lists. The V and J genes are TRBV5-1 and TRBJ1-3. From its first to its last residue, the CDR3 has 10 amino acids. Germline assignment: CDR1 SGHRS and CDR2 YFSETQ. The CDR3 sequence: CASSRTSGVA.

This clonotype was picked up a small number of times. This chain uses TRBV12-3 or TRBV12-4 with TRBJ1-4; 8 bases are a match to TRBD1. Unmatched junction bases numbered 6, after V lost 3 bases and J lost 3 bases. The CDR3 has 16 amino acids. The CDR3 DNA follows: TGTGCCAGCAGTTTCAGACAGGGGAGGGCTAATGAAAAACTGTTTTTT. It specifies CASSFRQGRANEKLFF.

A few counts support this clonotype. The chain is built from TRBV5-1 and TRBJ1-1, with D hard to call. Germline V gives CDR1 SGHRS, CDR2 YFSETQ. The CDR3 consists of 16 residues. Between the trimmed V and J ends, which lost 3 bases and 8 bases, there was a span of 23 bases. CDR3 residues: CASSSTPGSHKREAFF. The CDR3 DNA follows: TGCGCCAGCAGCTCTACACCGGGATCCCATAAAAGAGAAGCTTTCTTT.